The 18 T cell receptor beta chains given below trace back to one sample, sequenced in a study of blood T cell repertoires in COVID-19. The table came from immunoSEQ multiplex PCR; TCRdb's copy has only in-frame clones and leaves some out. The table lists hundreds of thousands of clones, 75% to 90% of them singletons. Sequencing was performed on peripheral blood. These receptors were obtained from a woman between 70 and 85 years old with COVID-19, enrolled during active disease.

The CDR3 DNA sequence: TGTGCCATCGGGCCTGAGTCTGGAAACACCATATATTTT. It encodes CAIGPESGNTIYF. The chain carries TRBV10-3 and TRBJ1-3; D is unresolved. V gave up 8 bases and J gave up 1 base, with 9 bases separating them. This CDR3 is built from 13 residues. Germline CDR1 reads ENHRY; CDR2 reads SYGVKD.

The chain employs TRBV6-5 and TRBJ1-2, with TRBD1 matching 12 bases. The CDR3 length is 14 residues. The trim removed 4 bases at V and 8 bases at J, leaving 5 bases unmatched. CDR1 and CDR2 (germline): MNHEY, SVGAGI. CDR3 nucleotides: TGTGCCAGCAGTTCAGGGACAGGGGGCTCGGGCTACACCTTC. Its translation is CASSSGTGGSGYTF.

The rearrangement joins TRBV25-1 to TRBJ1-2; possibly TRBD1 for D (5 bases). This CDR3 comprises 14 residues. Trimming stripped 5 bases from V and 4 bases from J, with 14 bases between. CDR1 and CDR2 from the germline V gene are MGHDK and SYGVNS. The CDR3: CASSRIDRSYGYTF. CDR3 DNA sequence: TGTGCCAGCAGTAGGATCGACAGATCCTATGGCTACACCTTC.

The genes are TRBV2 and TRBJ1-2; 9 nucleotides match TRBD1. Germline-derived CDR1 and CDR2 are SNHLY and FYNNEI. CDR3 length: 16 residues. V lost 3 bases and J lost 3; bases outside the gene matches: 8. For the CDR3, the DNA is TGTGCCAGCAGTGACACGGACAGGGGTTTAGACTATGGCTACACCTTC. This encodes CASSDTDRGLDYGYTF. Full variable domain (missing parts from reference TRBV2 and TRBJ1-2): EPEVTQTPSHQVTQMGQEVILRCVPISNHLYFYWYRQILGQKVEFLVSFYNNEISEKSEIFDDQFSVERPDGSNFTLKIRSTKLEDSAMYFCASSDTDRGLDYGYTFGSGTRLTVV.

The V call is TRBV7-3, the J call TRBJ1-5; D gene unclear. The CDR3 has 13 amino acids. Germline lookup yields CDR1 SGHTA and CDR2 FQGTGA. V lost 2 bases and J 4 bases, leaving 6 bases between the germline ends. CDR3 loop: CASSLGNNQPQHF. The CDR3 nucleotides read TGTGCCAGCAGCTTAGGCAATAATCAGCCCCAGCATTTT.

This clone has only one observation. J is TRBJ1-2 and V is TRBV9; possible D gene TRBD1, 5 bases. The germline V gene encodes CDR1 SGDLS and CDR2 YYNGEE. V was shortened by 0 bases and J by 2 bases, with 14 bases between the two germline ends. This CDR3 region has 16 residues. The CDR3 region has the DNA TGTGCCAGCAGCGTAGAACAGGAAGGATTCAACTATGGCTACACCTTC. As protein: CASSVEQEGFNYGYTF.

This clone was observed a single time. The chain employs TRBV6-5 and TRBJ1-4; D remains unclear. Germline CDR1 and CDR2: MNHEY and SVGAGI. The ends were cut back, 6 bases at V and 4 bases at J, with 15 bases in the middle. The CDR3 runs to 15 residues. Here the CDR3 DNA reads TGTGCCAGCAGAGCACAGAGTTTGAATAATGAAAAACTGTTTTTT. Protein: CASRAQSLNNEKLFF.

The chain has TRBV2 and TRBJ1-6, with D hard to call. The CDR3 extends over 16 amino acids. V lost 7 bases, J lost 13 bases, and 26 bases lay in between. The germline gives CDR1 SNHLY, CDR2 FYNNEI. CDR3: CASIQKGGIGFNPLHF. Written as DNA, the CDR3 is TGTGCCAGCATCCAAAAAGGCGGAATTGGGTTCAACCCCCTCCACTTT.

The V and J genes are TRBV28 and TRBJ2-5; D perhaps matches TRBD1 (6 bases). The V end lost 7 bases, the J end lost 6 bases, and 12 bases lay between the germline ends. Per germline, CDR1 MDHEN and CDR2 SYDVKM. The CDR3 runs to 12 residues. The CDR3 region has the DNA TGTGCCAGCACCCTTTGGGGGCAGACCCAGTACTTC. Translating it yields CASTLWGQTQYF.

The chain combines TRBV6-6 with TRBJ1-1, with no clear D. CDR1 is MNHNY, CDR2 SVGAGI, per germline (reference sequence). Trimming took off 5 bases at V and 11 bases at J, with 15 bases between the two ends. The CDR3 consists of 12 residues. The CDR3 sequence: CASSQRDLTAFF. CDR3 DNA sequence: TGTGCCAGCAGTCAGCGGGATTTAACGGCTTTCTTT.

The chain carries TRBV6-4 and TRBJ2-6; D not certain. The CDR3 is made up of 16 amino acids. The V and J ends lost 6 bases and 0 bases respectively, with 12 bases between them. The germline gives CDR1 MRHNA, CDR2 SNTAGT. CDR3 DNA: TGTGCCAGCAGCCGAGACCGGAGCTCTGGGGCCAACGTCCTGACTTTC. It specifies CASSRDRSSGANVLTF.

The chain's CDR3 is CASSSQPGLGSDEQYF. Here the CDR3 DNA reads TGTGCCAGCAGTTCCCAACCGGGACTAGGGTCTGACGAGCAGTACTTC. This sequence joins TRBV6-5 and TRBJ2-7; TRBD2 matches at 8 bases. The germline gives CDR1 MNHEY, CDR2 SVGAGI. There are 16 residues in the CDR3. Trimming removed 4 bases from V and 5 bases from J; junction bases left unmatched: 13.

This clone was seen a handful of times. This sequence joins TRBV27 and TRBJ1-1; D unresolved. Germline-derived CDR1 and CDR2 are MNHEY and SMNVEV (reference sequence). The ends were cut back, 2 bases at V and 1 base at J, with 17 bases in the middle. The CDR3 contains 17 residues. Here the CDR3 DNA reads TGTGCCAGCAGTTTACTTTCCGGTCTCAATGGGAACACTGAAGCTTTCTTT. Protein sequence: CASSLLSGLNGNTEAFF.

The CDR3 DNA sequence: TGTGCCAGCAGTCGGTTTGAATCCATGATGGTAGCAAGCAGGAGGTTGAACACTGAAGCTTTCTTT. Translated: CASSRFESMMVASRRLNTEAFF. The rearrangement uses TRBV6-6 and TRBJ1-1; no clear D. Germline values: CDR1 MNHNY, CDR2 SVGAGI (reference sequence). This CDR3 is 22 amino acids long. Trimming pared 5 bases from V and 0 bases from J, leaving 34 bases between.

The rearrangement joins TRBV7-3 to TRBJ1-3; D not resolved. The CDR3 is 11 amino acids. V dropped 5 bases and J dropped 5 bases, with 4 bases sitting between them. Germline V CDR1 and CDR2: SGHTA, FQGTGA. CDR3 residues: CASSTRNTIYF. The DNA for the CDR3 is TGTGCCAGCAGCACTCGAAACACCATATATTTT. Combining the CDR3 with reference TRBV7-3 and TRBJ1-3 gives the whole variable domain GAGVSQTPSNKVTEKGKYVELRCDPISGHTALYWYRQSLGQGPEFLIYFQGTGAADDSGLPNDRFFAVRPEGSVSTLKIQRTERGDSAVYLCASSTRNTIYFGEGSWLTVV.

The rearrangement joins TRBV10-3 to TRBJ2-1; 10 bases are a match to TRBD2. Germline trimming cut 6 bases from V and 9 bases from J; bases unmatched to any gene: 14. The germline V gene encodes CDR1 ENHRY and CDR2 SYGVKD. The CDR3 is made up of 16 amino acids. The CDR3 DNA reads as TGTGCCATCAGCAGTCCCGTATCTAGCGGGAGCGGTGAGCAGTTCTTC. This gives the protein CAISSPVSSGSGEQFF.

This chain uses TRBV11-3 with TRBJ2-7; no firm D call. V lost 5 bases and J 2 bases, leaving 7 bases between the germline ends. Per the germline V gene, CDR1 is SGHNT and CDR2 is YENEEA. CDR3 length equals 12 residues. CDR3 DNA sequence: TGTGCCAGCAGCCGACTTACCTACGAGCAGTACTTC. Protein sequence: CASSRLTYEQYF.

The chain uses TRBV6-6 and TRBJ2-1; a weak D match, TRBD1 (6 bases). CDR3 length equals 13 residues. The germline gives CDR1 MNHNY, CDR2 SVGAGI (reference sequence). The V end was cut by 11 bases, the J end by 7 bases, with 18 bases between. The CDR3 nucleotides are TGTGCCGTCCGGGACACCCCATGGAATGAGCAGTTCTTC. This codes for CAVRDTPWNEQFF.